Listed here are 25 T cell receptor beta chains from one sample, sequenced in a study of low-dose radiotherapy and immunotherapy resistance in tumors. cDNA synthesis used a TRAV/TRBV-specific primer set for both chains. TCR amplification used 15 to 20 PCR cycles, a constant-region primer and a V-primer adapter. TCRdb re-analysed the reads in MiXCR, keeping a single row per CDR3 protein. In the table there are 55,000 to 80,000 distinct CDR3 sequences, roughly 29% of which are singletons. Regarding time point: before trial treatment. Material: PBMCs, obtained before treatment. The receptors here all came from a male donor with rectosigmoid adenocarcinoma.

Comments on this clonotype: A far larger clone differs by one base, so this is likely a read error. V is TRBV14 and J is TRBJ2-7; 9 bases line up with TRBD1. Germline V gene lookup returns CDR1 SGHDN and CDR2 FVKESK. The CDR3 is made up of 15 amino acids. Losses at the gene ends were 1 base for V and 7 bases for J; bases not matched to a gene: 8. CDR3 bases: TGTGCCAGCAGCCAAGGGGGACAGGGTTACAATGAGCAGTACTTC. Amino acid sequence: CASSQGGQGYNEQYF.

This clonotype was seen only a few times. The CDR3 sequence: CASSEMMQGPTNEKLFF. CDR3 bases: TGTGCCAGCAGTGAAATGATGCAGGGTCCAACTAATGAAAAACTGTTTTTT. V is TRBV6-2 or TRBV6-3 and J is TRBJ1-4; D is possibly TRBD1 (5 bases). Germline lookup yields CDR1 MNHEY and CDR2 SVGEGT. Trimming pared 5 bases from V and 0 bases from J, leaving 16 bases between. The CDR3 runs to 17 residues.

In its sample, this clonotype is medium-sized. This chain uses TRBV28 with TRBJ2-5; TRBD1 aligns across 8 bases. The CDR3 is 14 amino acids. Germline V gives CDR1 MDHEN, CDR2 SYDVKM. V lost 5 bases, J lost 6 bases, and 8 bases stayed unmatched. The CDR3, as DNA: TGTGCCAGCAGTCTGGGACAGGCTCTGAAGACCCAGTACTTC. Its protein product is CASSLGQALKTQYF.

This chain connects TRBV19 to TRBJ2-1, with 7 bases matching TRBD2. The J segment lost 2 bases and the V segment lost 3 bases, leaving 4 bases of the junction unmatched. The CDR3 loop spans 15 amino acids. Germline V gene lookup returns CDR1 LNHDA and CDR2 SQIVND (reference sequence). The CDR3 bases are TGTGCCAGTAGTATGTCCGGGACTACCTACAATGAGCAGTTCTTC. This sequence encodes CASSMSGTTYNEQFF.

Ten or more counts support this clonotype. The chain carries TRBV18 and TRBJ2-5, with D possibly TRBD2 on 6 matching bases. This CDR3 comprises 14 residues. Germline values: CDR1 KGHSH, CDR2 LQKENI. The V and J ends lost 2 bases and 3 bases respectively, with 10 bases between them. The CDR3 bases are TGTGCCAGCTCACCAAATGGGGGGAAAGAGACCCAGTACTTC. Protein product: CASSPNGGKETQYF.

This clonotype was recorded many times. CDR3 protein: CSARLAGMAPDTQYF. For the CDR3, the DNA is TGCAGTGCTAGGCTAGCGGGAATGGCCCCAGATACGCAGTATTTT. This chain uses TRBV20-1 with TRBJ2-3, with 9 bases lining up with TRBD2. This CDR3 is 15 amino acids long. V shed 3 bases, J shed 4 bases, and the junction held 8 bases outside the gene matches. In germline, CDR1 is DFQATT, CDR2 SNEGSKA (reference sequence).

Ten or more counts support this clonotype. The chain recombines TRBV28 with TRBJ1-2; D is ambiguous. CDR3 length equals 14 residues. Germline loops: CDR1 MDHEN, CDR2 SYDVKM. Trimming took 5 bases from V and 6 from J, leaving 16 bases between them. DNA of the CDR3: TGTGCCAGCAGTATTGGATCCCGTGCAGATGGCTACACCTTC. As protein: CASSIGSRADGYTF.

This clonotype turned up a few times. V gene TRBV29-1 combines with J gene TRBJ2-1; TRBD1 matches 8 bases. The CDR3 consists of 10 residues. Trimming took 7 bases from V and 11 from J; bases not matched to a gene: 4. In germline, CDR1 is SQVTM, CDR2 ANQGSEA. The CDR3, as DNA: TGCAGCGCTAGGACAGGGAAGCAGTTCTTC. Translating it yields CSARTGKQFF.

In this sample, this clonotype turned up many times. The chain combines TRBV28 with TRBJ2-1; D is possibly TRBD1 or TRBD2 (5 bases each). CDR3 length: 14 residues. Germline CDR1 reads MDHEN; CDR2 reads SYDVKM. V lost 3 bases, J lost 6 bases, and 12 bases lay in between. CDR3 coding DNA: TGTGCCAGCAGTTTTATGGGGGATTTCAATGAGCAGTTCTTC. Residues: CASSFMGDFNEQFF.

This clonotype was recorded many times. This chain connects TRBV5-4 to TRBJ2-5; 7 nucleotides agree with TRBD1. This CDR3 contains 15 residues. Germline V lookup: CDR1 SGHNT, CDR2 YYREEE (reference sequence). The ends lost 3 bases at V and 5 bases at J; junction bases unmatched: 10. The CDR3 DNA follows: TGTGCCAGCAGCTCAGGGACAGCTCCTGGGGAGACCCAGTACTTC. This encodes CASSSGTAPGETQYF.

In its sample, this clonotype was seen many times. The genes are TRBV25-1 and TRBJ2-1, with D possibly TRBD1 on 6 matching bases. The V and J ends lost 5 bases and 1 base respectively, with 6 bases between them. This CDR3 spans 13 amino acids. CDR1 MGHDK and CDR2 SYGVNS come from the germline V gene. The CDR3 DNA is TGTGCCAGCAGTACAGGGTCCTACAATGAGCAGTTCTTC. This codes for CASSTGSYNEQFF.

The chain employs TRBV7-2 and TRBJ2-1, with D maybe TRBD2 (6 bases). This CDR3 has 16 amino acids. CDR1 is SGHTA, CDR2 FQGNSA, per germline. V lost 2 bases and J lost 0, with 11 bases in between. The CDR3 region is CASSLRSGSSYNEQFF. The CDR3 DNA reads TGTGCCAGCAGCTTACGCTCCGGGAGCTCCTACAATGAGCAGTTCTTC.

This clonotype was picked up many times. The chain combines TRBV7-2 with TRBJ2-7, with 10 positions matching TRBD2. Per germline, CDR1 SGHTA and CDR2 FQGNSA. V shed 6 bases and J 1 base; nucleotides not matched to a gene: 3. The CDR3 is 14 residues long. The CDR3 region is CASRTSGTSYEQYF. CDR3 sequence (DNA): TGTGCCAGCAGAACTAGCGGGACTTCCTACGAGCAGTACTTC.

This clonotype appeared a single time. J is TRBJ2-2 and V is TRBV19, with D possibly TRBD1 on 6 matching bases. Germline assignment: CDR1 LNHDA and CDR2 SQIVND (reference sequence). V was pared by 6 bases and J by 4 bases, with 18 bases between. The CDR3 is made up of 16 amino acids. CDR3 protein: CASSIRKQGGTGELFF. CDR3 sequence (DNA): TGTGCCAGTAGCATAAGGAAACAGGGCGGCACCGGGGAGCTGTTTTTT.

This clonotype has ten or more counts. This chain uses TRBV9 with TRBJ1-4; no firm D call. Germline loops: CDR1 SGDLS, CDR2 YYNGEE. The CDR3 spans 20 residues. The germline V and J ends were trimmed by 0 bases and 0 bases, with 21 bases remaining between them. The CDR3 region is CASSVGRYPDGGSTNEKLFF. The DNA for the CDR3 is TGTGCCAGCAGCGTAGGAAGGTATCCGGACGGCGGTTCAACTAATGAAAAACTGTTTTTT.

The V call is TRBV7-2, the J call TRBJ2-2, with 10 positions matching TRBD2. V lost 3 bases to trimming and J lost 4 bases; unmatched junction nucleotides: 2. Germline assignment: CDR1 SGHTA and CDR2 FQGNSA. This CDR3 has 15 amino acids. CDR3 in amino acids: CASSFTSGVTGELFF. Here the CDR3 DNA reads TGTGCCAGCAGCTTTACTAGCGGGGTCACCGGGGAGCTGTTTTTT.

This clonotype came up many times. The genes are TRBV7-2 and TRBJ2-7; no definite D call. Germline lookup yields CDR1 SGHTA and CDR2 FQGNSA. The CDR3 totals 11 residues. Trimming removed 5 bases at V and 3 bases at J, with 5 bases between. The CDR3 here is CASSALYEQYF. In DNA, the CDR3 is TGTGCCAGCAGCGCCCTCTACGAGCAGTACTTC.

This clonotype was seen ten or more times. This sequence joins TRBV20-1 and TRBJ2-7; TRBD2 is a possible D gene (5 bases). Germline CDR1 reads DFQATT; CDR2 reads SNEGSKA (reference sequence). V dropped 3 bases and J dropped 5 bases, with 14 bases sitting between them. The CDR3 is 13 amino acids. CDR3 nucleotide sequence: TGCAGTGCTAGTTCAGCGGCTACTCACGAGCAGTACTTC. The encoded protein is CSASSAATHEQYF.

This clonotype was detected ten times or more. The rearrangement joins TRBV20-1 to TRBJ1-6; 8 positions match TRBD1. This CDR3 has 14 amino acids. Germline V gene lookup returns CDR1 DFQATT and CDR2 SNEGSKA (reference sequence). V shed 5 bases and J 5 bases; nucleotides not matched to a gene: 5. CDR3 bases: TGCAGTGCTCGAAGACAGGGGAATAATTCACCCCTCCACTTT. This gives the protein CSARRQGNNSPLHF.

This clonotype was counted at least ten times. The V gene is TRBV7-2, the J gene TRBJ1-1; no reliable D call. CDR1 is SGHTA and CDR2 is FQGNSA in the germline V gene. The length of the CDR3 is 12 residues. V lost 3 bases and J lost 6, with 8 bases in between. The CDR3 protein is CASSFSRPEAFF. The CDR3 coding sequence is TGTGCCAGCAGCTTTAGCAGGCCTGAAGCTTTCTTT.

This clonotype has at least ten counts. V usage is TRBV24-1 and J usage is TRBJ1-1; D not resolved. The V gene lost 4 bases and the J gene lost 13 bases, with 12 bases spanning the gap. The germline gives CDR1 KGHDR, CDR2 SFDVKD. The CDR3 is 11 amino acids. CDR3: CATSDRIGHFF. In nucleotides, the CDR3 is TGTGCCACCAGTGACCGAATAGGCCATTTCTTT.

At least ten counts were recorded for this clonotype. The V and J genes are TRBV6-2 or TRBV6-3 and TRBJ2-3; 10 nucleotides agree with TRBD2. Germline V gene lookup returns CDR1 MNHEY and CDR2 SVGEGT. This CDR3 spans 22 amino acids. J gave up 5 bases and V 4 bases, and 27 bases lay outside the gene matches. DNA for the CDR3: TGTGCCAGCAGTTCACTCTTCGAGGCGTGGCTAGCGGGAGTATTACGTTTAGATACGCAGTATTTT. It translates to CASSSLFEAWLAGVLRLDTQYF.

About this clonotype: A far larger clone is one nucleotide away, so this likely arose from a read error. V and J are TRBV28 and TRBJ2-1; D is unclear. V lost 3 bases and J 10 bases, leaving 13 bases between the germline ends. The germline V gene has CDR1 MDHEN and CDR2 SYDVKM. The CDR3 consists of 13 residues. The CDR3 nucleotides are TGTGCCAGCAGTTTCCCGTCCGGACCCGAGCAGTTCTTC. Translated, it gives CASSFPSGPEQFF.

There are many counts of this clonotype. V and J are TRBV2 and TRBJ1-4, with no clear D. This CDR3 has 15 amino acids. The germline CDR1 and CDR2 sequences are SNHLY and FYNNEI. V was shortened by 8 bases and J by 2 bases, with 15 bases between the two germline ends. This CDR3 reads CASLLGAGTNEKLFF. The DNA of the CDR3 is TGTGCCAGCCTCCTCGGTGCGGGTACTAATGAAAAACTGTTTTTT.

This clonotype was counted between two and nine times. The V call is TRBV5-1, the J call TRBJ1-2, with 8 positions matching TRBD1. Germline V gives CDR1 SGHRS, CDR2 YFSETQ. J lost 7 bases, V lost 3 bases, and 5 bases had no gene match. CDR3 size: 13 residues. The CDR3 nucleotides read TGCGCCAGCAGCTCGACAGGGGATGGTGGCTACACCTTC. Encoded protein: CASSSTGDGGYTF.